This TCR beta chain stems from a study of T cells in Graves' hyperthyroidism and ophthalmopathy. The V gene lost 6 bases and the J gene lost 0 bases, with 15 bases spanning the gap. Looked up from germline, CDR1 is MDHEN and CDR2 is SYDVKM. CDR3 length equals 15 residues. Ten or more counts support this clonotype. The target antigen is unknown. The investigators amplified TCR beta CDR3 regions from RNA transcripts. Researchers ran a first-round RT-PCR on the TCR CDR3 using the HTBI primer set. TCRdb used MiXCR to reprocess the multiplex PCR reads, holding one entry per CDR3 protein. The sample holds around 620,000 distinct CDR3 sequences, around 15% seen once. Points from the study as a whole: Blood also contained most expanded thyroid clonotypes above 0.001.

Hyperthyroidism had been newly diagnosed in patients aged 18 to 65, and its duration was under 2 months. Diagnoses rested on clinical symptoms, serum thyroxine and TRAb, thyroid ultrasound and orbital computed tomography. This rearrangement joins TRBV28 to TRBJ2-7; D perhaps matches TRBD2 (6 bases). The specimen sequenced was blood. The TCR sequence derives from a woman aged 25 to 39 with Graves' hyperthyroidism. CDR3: CASSRLGGSSYEQYF. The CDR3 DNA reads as TGTGCCAGCAGCCGCCTTGGGGGGAGCTCCTACGAGCAGTACTTC.